This T cell receptor (beta chain) stems from a study of CD8+CD57+ T cells in acquired aplastic anemia. Study context: Sorted CD4+ plus CD8+ cells gave DNA averaging approximately 3.2 ug. Study results and limitations: Significant differences in CD8+ Simpson's diversity were not observed between patients and controls. Overlap between patients and controls comprised roughly 30 CD8+ CDR3 sequences.

Ten or more counts support this clonotype. Its antigen is currently unknown. CDR3 and TCR beta VDJ profiling relied on genomic DNA as the template. TCRdb processed the reads anew with MiXCR; each CDR3 protein has one entry. Here the sample spans over 150,000 distinct CDR3 sequences, around 63% being singletons. Patients chosen for sequencing had shown CD8+CD57+ cell expansion by flow cytometry. Severe acquired aplastic anemia was present in every patient. V lost 2 bases and J 2 bases, leaving 11 bases between the germline ends. Germline V gives CDR1 SGHKS, CDR2 YYEKEE (reference sequence). The CDR3 is 14 residues long.

This sequence was found in a human donor with aplastic anemia. The V call is TRBV5-5, the J call TRBJ2-7, with D perhaps being TRBD1 or TRBD2 (5 bases each). Sequencing was done on a sample of sorted CD4+, CD8+, or CD8+CD57+ T cells (not recorded which) from PBMCs. In DNA form, the CDR3 reads TGTGCCAGCAGCTTCACCGGGGCCCCCTACGAGCAGTACTTC. Its protein is CASSFTGAPYEQYF.